This TCR beta chain was sequenced during a study of shared clonotypes between healthy human individuals. The assay was immunoSEQ multiplex PCR, and TCRdb's table has in-frame clones only and misses some. Of roughly 660,000 clones listed, 80% to 95% were seen once; the top ten hold 34%. Germline loops: CDR1 SGHRS, CDR2 YFSETQ. The trim removed 4 bases at V and 8 bases at J, leaving 12 bases unmatched. The length of the CDR3 is 17 residues. Every donor, a Caucasian adult, lived in Nashville, Tennessee. The sequenced material came from memory CD8+ T cells from PBMCs. Subset given: CD45RO+ cells pooled with CCR7-negative TemRA cells. This TCR derives from a man aged 18 to 30 in good health. Some clones in this sample may be carry-over from other donors' samples. The V gene is TRBV5-1, the J gene TRBJ2-1, with 13 nucleotides matching TRBD2. The DNA of the CDR3 is TGCGCCAGCAGCGGAGGGACTAGCGGGATCTACCCGGATGAGCAGTTCTTC. Protein product: CASSGGTSGIYPDEQFF.